What follows are 30 T cell receptor beta chains derived from one specimen sequenced in a study. TCRdb re-called the 5' RACE reads through MiXCR, storing one row per CDR3 protein. The sample consists of approximately 12,000 distinct CDR3 sequences, 47% of them appearing once. Source material: tumor-infiltrating naive CD4+ T cells sorted from the breast tumor. Subset: naive CD4+ T cells, CD4+CD45RA+CD25-. Receptors originate from a female donor with breast cancer.

J is TRBJ1-2 and V is TRBV18; no clear D. The CDR3 is made up of 11 amino acids. Germline CDR1 reads KGHSH; CDR2 reads LQKENI. Trimming took off 3 bases at V and 2 bases at J, with 1 base between the two ends. CDR3 residues: CASSPNYGYTF. CDR3 nucleotide sequence: TGTGCCAGCTCACCGAACTATGGCTACACCTTC.

This chain connects TRBV7-8 to TRBJ2-1; D possibly corresponds to TRBD2 (6 bases). V lost 3 bases and J lost 1, with 13 bases in between. Germline assignment: CDR1 SGHVS and CDR2 FQNEAQ. This CDR3 contains 16 residues. CDR3: CASSFREAGSYNEQFF. CDR3 DNA sequence: TGTGCCAGCAGCTTTAGGGAAGCGGGTTCCTACAATGAGCAGTTCTTC.

V usage is TRBV20-1 and J usage is TRBJ1-1; the D gene is possibly TRBD1 (5 bases). Germline CDR1 is DFQATT and CDR2 is SNEGSKA (reference sequence). V lost 3 bases and J lost 3, with 26 bases in between. The length of the CDR3 is 18 residues. The CDR3 coding sequence is TGCAGTGCTAGGTGGTTGGCAGGGCGAGGTTTTCAGGACACTGAAGCTTTCTTT. Translating it yields CSARWLAGRGFQDTEAFF.

The chain recombines TRBV3-1 with TRBJ1-2; D gene unclear. The CDR3 has 13 residues. The ends were cut back, 4 bases at V and 10 bases at J, with 16 bases in the middle. CDR1 and CDR2 (germline): LGHDT, YNNKEL (reference sequence). The CDR3 bases are TGTGCCAGCAGCCCCCCCGGGAAAACGGACTACACCTTC. Translating gives CASSPPGKTDYTF.

V is TRBV6-5 and J is TRBJ1-1, with 9 nucleotides matching TRBD1. CDR1 and CDR2 (germline): MNHEY, SVGAGI. The V gene end was trimmed by 5 bases and the J gene end by 8 bases; junction bases not matched to a gene: 3. This CDR3 has 12 residues. The CDR3 protein is CASSRTGVEAFF. In nucleotides, the CDR3 is TGTGCCAGCAGTCGGACAGGGGTGGAAGCTTTCTTT.

The V gene is TRBV2, the J gene TRBJ1-5; the match to TRBD1 covers 7 bases. This CDR3 region has 17 residues. V was clipped by 5 bases and J by 0 bases; unmatched bases: 10. The V gene's germline CDR1 is SNHLY and CDR2 FYNNEI. The CDR3: CASSPPDRSYSNQPQHF. For the CDR3, the DNA is TGTGCCAGCAGTCCCCCGGACAGGAGTTATAGCAATCAGCCCCAGCATTTT.

The chain employs TRBV6-2 or TRBV6-3 and TRBJ2-7, with D possibly TRBD1 on 6 matching bases. The V gene's germline CDR1 is MNHEY and CDR2 SVGEGT. The CDR3 contains 15 residues. Trimming removed 2 bases from V and 2 bases from J, with 13 bases in between. CDR3 in amino acids: CASSYQGQTTYEQYF. In DNA, the CDR3 is TGTGCCAGCAGTTACCAAGGACAGACCACCTACGAGCAGTACTTC.

J is TRBJ2-3 and V is TRBV7-2; D remains unclear. This CDR3 contains 15 residues. Germline CDR1 is SGHTA and CDR2 is FQGNSA. Deletions cut 1 base from V and 4 bases from J, with 12 bases between. DNA for the CDR3: TGTGCCAGCAGCTTAGGACTGCAAAAGTCAGATACGCAGTATTTT. As protein: CASSLGLQKSDTQYF.

This chain links TRBV7-2 with TRBJ2-7; a weak D match, TRBD2 (5 bases). V was trimmed by 9 bases and J by 4 bases, leaving 22 bases between them. CDR3 length: 15 amino acids. From germline, CDR1 is SGHTA and CDR2 FQGNSA. The CDR3 spells CARSSESPTIYEQYV. CDR3 DNA: TGTGCCAGAAGCAGCGAAAGCCCGACTATTTACGAGCAGTACGTC.

V and J are TRBV7-9 and TRBJ2-7; D is uncertain. This CDR3 contains 13 residues. The ends were cut back, 1 base at V and 5 bases at J, with 9 bases in the middle. Germline-derived CDR1 and CDR2 are SEHNR and FQNEAQ (reference sequence). The CDR3 protein is CASSLEVGHEQYV. The CDR3 bases are TGTGCCAGCAGCTTAGAGGTGGGCCACGAGCAGTACGTC.

The rearrangement links TRBV4-1 to TRBJ1-1, with D hard to call. V was cut by 2 bases and J by 8 bases, with 9 bases left in between. CDR3 size: 12 residues. From germline, CDR1 is MGHRA and CDR2 YSYEKL. The CDR3 DNA sequence: TGCGCCAGCAGCCAATATCCCAGGGAAGCTTTCTTT. Its translation is CASSQYPREAFF.

V and J are TRBV5-1 and TRBJ2-3; D not certain. V lost 6 bases and J 1 base, leaving 9 bases between the germline ends. The CDR3 runs to 13 residues. From germline, CDR1 is SGHRS and CDR2 YFSETQ. The DNA for the CDR3 is TGCGCCAGCACCATAACAGGCACAGATACGCAGTATTTT. Translation gives CASTITGTDTQYF.

Only a few counts were recorded for this clonotype. The CDR3 nucleotides read TGTGCCAGCAGCTTACTCGGGGAACCCTGGGAGCAGTACTTC. Translation gives CASSLLGEPWEQYF. The V gene is TRBV7-2, the J gene TRBJ2-7; a possible D gene is TRBD2 (5 bases). Between the trimmed V and J ends, which lost 2 bases and 7 bases, there was a span of 15 bases. CDR1 is SGHTA, CDR2 FQGNSA, per germline. CDR3 length equals 14 residues.

J is TRBJ1-2 and V is TRBV5-1, with 8 bases matching TRBD1. This CDR3 comprises 15 residues. V dropped 4 bases and J dropped 6; count of bases not matched to a gene: 11. The germline V gene has CDR1 SGHRS and CDR2 YFSETQ. The CDR3, as DNA: TGCGCCAGCAGCACGGCCGGGACAGGTGTTGATGGCTACACCTTC. Residues: CASSTAGTGVDGYTF.

In its sample, this clonotype was seen a few times. V gene TRBV4-1 combines with J gene TRBJ2-7; perhaps TRBD2 as D (6 bases). This CDR3 has 18 amino acids. Per the germline V gene, CDR1 is MGHRA and CDR2 is YSYEKL. V lost 0 bases and J 3 bases, leaving 21 bases between the germline ends. The CDR3 nucleotides read TGCGCCAGCAGCCAAGACCCTCTGGGGGGTTCTGCCTTCTACGAGCAGTACTTC. Amino acid sequence: CASSQDPLGGSAFYEQYF.

On this clonotype: At one end the junction does not follow the germline gene, possibly because of a read error. V usage is TRBV20-1 and J usage is TRBJ1-6; maybe TRBD1 (5 bases). The CDR3 totals 14 residues. In germline, CDR1 is DFQATT, CDR2 SNEGSKA (reference sequence). CDR3 nucleotide sequence: TGCAGTGCTAGAGAGGGGGGTATGGGTTCACCCCACCACTTT. Its translation: CSAREGGMGSPHHF.

Notes on this clonotype: The junction and the germline gene differ at one end; a read error may be behind it. In DNA form, the CDR3 reads TGTGCCAGCAGTTCGCCTGAGGGCGGGAGGGCGAAGCATTCCTTC. The encoded protein is CASSSPEGGRAKHSF. The V gene is TRBV6-2 or TRBV6-3, the J gene TRBJ2-5, with 9 positions matching TRBD2. Germline CDR1 and CDR2: MNHEY and SVGEGT. CDR3 length: 15 amino acids.

The rearrangement joins TRBV12-3 or TRBV12-4 to TRBJ1-5, with D possibly TRBD1 on 6 matching bases. The CDR3 contains 14 residues. The V end was cut by 4 bases, the J end by 2 bases, with 9 bases between. CDR3 DNA: TGTGCCAGCAGTTCCCACAGGGGCAATCAGCCCCAGCATTTT. This codes for CASSSHRGNQPQHF.

This chain joins TRBV12-3 or TRBV12-4 and TRBJ2-1; D is unresolved. V lost 5 bases, J lost 9 bases, and 11 bases lay in between. The length of the CDR3 is 12 residues. In DNA form, the CDR3 reads TGTGCCAGCAGTAACGGGCGAGGTGAGCAGTTCTTC. Translation gives CASSNGRGEQFF.

This CDR3 is CASSLDLDTQYF. Here the CDR3 DNA reads TGCGCCAGCAGCTTGGATCTCGATACGCAGTATTTT. The chain combines TRBV5-1 with TRBJ2-3; D unclear. Per germline, CDR1 SGHRS and CDR2 YFSETQ. The CDR3 sequence is 12 residues long. The ends were cut back, 0 bases at V and 6 bases at J, with 5 bases in the middle.

The rearrangement links TRBV20-1 to TRBJ1-1; D is unclear. This CDR3 spans 14 amino acids. Germline V gene data show CDR1 as DFQATT and CDR2 as SNEGSKA (reference sequence). V gave up 3 bases and J gave up 4 bases, with 15 bases separating them. The CDR3 loop is CSASRLEWGTEAFF. CDR3 in DNA: TGCAGTGCTAGCAGATTGGAATGGGGCACTGAAGCTTTCTTT.

A remark on this clonotype: Compared with germline, one end of the junction differs, possibly owing to a read error. The chain recombines TRBV20-1 with TRBJ2-1, with D hard to call. The CDR3 is 12 amino acids. Germline lookup yields CDR1 DFQATT and CDR2 SNEGSKA (reference sequence). The CDR3 DNA follows: TGCAGTGCTAGAGCGACCTACAATGAGCAGCTCTTC. Encoded protein: CSARATYNEQLF.

This rearrangement joins TRBV7-3 to TRBJ2-3; a possible D gene is TRBD1 (5 bases). Per germline, CDR1 SGHTA and CDR2 FQGTGA. V lost 5 bases to trimming and J lost 3 bases, with 12 bases between them. The CDR3 consists of 14 residues. The CDR3 protein is CASSAMGLTDTQYF. In DNA form, the CDR3 reads TGTGCCAGCAGCGCAATGGGGCTAACAGATACGCAGTATTTT.

The chain carries TRBV5-1 and TRBJ2-3; TRBD2 agrees at 7 bases. V lost 4 bases, J lost 0 bases, and 5 bases stayed unmatched. Germline CDR1 and CDR2: SGHRS and YFSETQ. The CDR3 has 15 residues. The CDR3 bases are TGCGCCAGCAGCGCTAGCGGATCTAGCACAGATACGCAGTATTTT. Amino acids: CASSASGSSTDTQYF.

The rearrangement uses TRBV12-3 or TRBV12-4 and TRBJ2-7, with D possibly called TRBD1 or TRBD2 (6 bases each). The CDR3 contains 13 residues. V was trimmed by 5 bases and J by 3 bases, leaving 11 bases between them. CDR3 nucleotides: TGTGCCAGCAGTCGCGGAGGGGGCTACGAGCAGTACGTC. This codes for CASSRGGGYEQYV.

For this clonotype: The germline gene is not matched at one end of the junction; a read error may be the cause. The chain is built from TRBV5-1 and TRBJ2-7; 7 nucleotides align to TRBD2. The germline V gene encodes CDR1 SGHRS and CDR2 YFSETQ. This CDR3 has 14 residues. DNA of the CDR3: TGCGCCGGCAGCTTGGATGCTAGCGGTTACGAGCAGTACTTC. Its protein product is CAGSLDASGYEQYF. The whole variable domain, filled in from reference TRBV5-1 and TRBJ2-7, reads KAGVTQTPRYLIKTRGQQVTLSCSPISGHRSVSWYQQTPGQGLQFLFEYFSETQRNKGNFPGRFSGRQFSNSRSEMNVSTLELGDSALYLCAGSLDASGYEQYFGPGTRLTVT.

This clonotype has only a few counts. This chain links TRBV28 with TRBJ1-2; weak D call: TRBD1 (6 bases). Trimming shortened V by 6 bases and J by 8 bases, and 10 bases separated the two germline ends. The CDR3 length is 11 residues. Germline V lookup: CDR1 MDHEN, CDR2 SYDVKM. CDR3 amino acids: CASSGQHGYTF. The CDR3 DNA follows: TGTGCCAGCAGCGGACAGCACGGCTACACCTTC.

The chain couples TRBV10-3 to TRBJ2-1; 8 bases are shared with TRBD1. CDR3 length equals 15 residues. V was clipped by 11 bases and J by 4 bases; unmatched bases: 13. Germline loops: CDR1 ENHRY, CDR2 SYGVKD. Here the CDR3 reads CAPSPTGGIYNEQFF. The CDR3 DNA sequence: TGTGCCCCAAGCCCCACAGGGGGTATTTACAATGAGCAGTTCTTC.

V gene TRBV11-2 combines with J gene TRBJ1-2; D gene ambiguous. This CDR3 region has 15 residues. Germline lookup yields CDR1 SGHAT and CDR2 FQNNGV. Between the trimmed V and J ends, which lost 1 base and 2 bases, there was a span of 11 bases. CDR3 sequence (DNA): TGTGCCAGCAGCTTAGGAAGTAGACTCAACTATGGCTACACCTTC. Protein: CASSLGSRLNYGYTF.

The CDR3 loop reads CASSYTVASQPQHF. CDR3 DNA sequence: TGTGCCAGCAGTTACACCGTAGCGTCCCAGCCCCAGCATTTT. The chain has TRBV6-6 and TRBJ1-5; D is uncertain. V lost 2 bases and J lost 7, with 12 bases in between. This CDR3 has 14 amino acids. From germline, CDR1 is MNHNY and CDR2 SVGAGI (reference sequence).